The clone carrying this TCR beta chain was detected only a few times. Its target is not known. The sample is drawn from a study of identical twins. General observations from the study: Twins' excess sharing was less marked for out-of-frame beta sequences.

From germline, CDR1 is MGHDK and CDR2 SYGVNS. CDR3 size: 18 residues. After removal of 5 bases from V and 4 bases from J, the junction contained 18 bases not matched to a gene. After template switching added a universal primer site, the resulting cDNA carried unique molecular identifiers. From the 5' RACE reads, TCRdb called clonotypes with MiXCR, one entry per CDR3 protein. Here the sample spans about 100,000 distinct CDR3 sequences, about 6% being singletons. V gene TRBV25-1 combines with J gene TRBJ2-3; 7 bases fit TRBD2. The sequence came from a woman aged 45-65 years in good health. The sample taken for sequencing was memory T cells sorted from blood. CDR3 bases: TGTGCCAGCAGTATCCCTAGCGGTGTGGGAGAAAGGGCAGATACGCAGTATTTT. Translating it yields CASSIPSGVGERADTQYF.